This T cell receptor beta chain was observed in a study of T cells after yellow fever vaccination. In making TCR cDNA, 5'RACE template switching added a universal primer site and UMIs to it. TCRdb re-called the 5' RACE reads through MiXCR, storing one row per CDR3 protein. Of about 510,000 distinct CDR3 sequences detected, about a fifth appear once; the ten largest clones hold about 17%. General study results and limits: Within FACS-sorted repertoires, abundant clonotypes contaminating from the bulk population could be present. CD4 and CD8 compartments shared a small share of clonotypes, likely from convergent recombination. Re-detected after boosting: most primary clones, 96% of CD4 and about 89% of CD8.

This clonotype was counted between two and nine times. As yet, its antigen is unknown. With 3 bases removed from V and 4 bases from J, the gap between germline ends came to 15 bases. CDR3 length equals 16 residues. Per germline, CDR1 MNHEY and CDR2 SMNVEV (reference sequence). The input for sequencing was PBMCs, taken 21 days after the first yellow fever vaccination. The source of this sequence is a young man who received the YFV17D yellow fever vaccine. This chain connects TRBV27 to TRBJ1-4; tentative D call: TRBD1 (5 bases). Written as DNA, the CDR3 is TGTGCCAGCAGTTTCTTCTCGGGGACGGGTAATGAAAAACTGTTTTTT. Its translation: CASSFFSGTGNEKLFF.